This T cell receptor (beta chain) was captured in a study of cytotoxic CD8 clonotypes in ibrutinib-treated CLL. On the study more broadly: Patient counts were about 12 relapsed/refractory, roughly 15 treatment-naive and around 17 IGHV unmutated.

Sequenced by immunoSEQ multiplex PCR; TCRdb stores in-frame clones only, minus some. The sample has roughly 300,000 clones, approximately 76% seen once. The clonotype was recovered from a human donor with chronic lymphocytic leukemia. Sequencing was performed on PBMCs, taken at disease progression, from a patient treated with ibrutinib.

The CDR3 nucleotides are TGTGCCAGCAGCCTAATGGGGGCCGGGACCCCCTACGAGCAGTACTTC. Encoded protein: CASSLMGAGTPYEQYF. The chain recombines TRBV7-9 with TRBJ2-7, with D perhaps TRBD1 (6 bases). The V gene lost 5 bases and the J gene lost 2 bases, with 19 bases spanning the gap. There are 16 residues in the CDR3. The V gene's germline CDR1 is SEHNR and CDR2 FQNEAQ (reference sequence).